The present TCR beta chain was sequenced within a study of tumor and adjacent non-tumor tissue in lung cancer. Study-wide background: Histology: 11 to 13 adenocarcinoma, a couple of squamous cell carcinoma, 1 small cell lung cancer. Findings and limits, study-wide: Tumor tissue had significantly higher TCR diversity than normal lung. Normal lung showed higher cumulative top 100 clone frequency than tumor.

This clonotype was observed at least ten times. The antigen is undetermined. TCRbeta libraries were built with three rounds of nested PCR, modified from ARM-PCR. TCRdb re-analysed the multiplex PCR reads in MiXCR, keeping a single row per CDR3 protein. The repertoire holds over 110,000 distinct CDR3 sequences, with around 61% as singletons. The V end lost 1 base, the J end lost 8 bases, and 22 bases lay between the germline ends. CDR3 length equals 18 residues. The germline gives CDR1 SGHRS, CDR2 YFSETQ. RNA was extracted from bulk tissue without any cell sorting. This rearrangement joins TRBV5-1 to TRBJ1-6; D not certain. Sample: lung tumor tissue. The receptor was isolated from a man aged 60 to 75 with small cell lung cancer. The CDR3 sequence: CASSLRKVPNQRHSPLHF. The DNA of the CDR3 is TGCGCCAGCAGCTTGAGAAAGGTCCCGAACCAAAGGCATTCACCCCTCCACTTT.